The entry below describes one TCR beta chain. Its antigen is as yet unknown. Germline V CDR1 and CDR2: SGHRS, YFSETQ. The V gene lost 0 bases and the J gene lost 8 bases, with 5 bases spanning the gap. The CDR3 is made up of 12 amino acids. The data were obtained in a study of Graves' ophthalmopathy and Graves' hyperthyroidism. Study outcomes and limitations: The study's model predicted ophthalmopathy progression at about 68% sensitivity and 72.22% specificity.

From RNA, the CDR3 regions of TCR beta chains were amplified and sequenced. Amplification began with first-round RT-PCR using HTBI primers, then second-round multiplex PCR was performed. MiXCR was run by TCRdb on the multiplex PCR reads, yielding one entry per CDR3 protein. Of 200,000 to 300,000 distinct CDR3 sequences listed, around 42% were seen once; the top ten hold 40% to 55%. This TCR was sampled from an adult man with Graves' ophthalmopathy. Sequenced input: peripheral blood. This chain uses TRBV5-1 with TRBJ2-2; D uncertain. The CDR3, as DNA: TGCGCCAGCAGCTTGGAGAATGGGGAGCTGTTTTTT. Residues: CASSLENGELFF.